The sequence of this TCR beta chain was determined in a study of T cells after yellow fever vaccination. Study observations and caveats: Clonotype sharing between CD4 and CD8 compartments was small.

This clonotype was counted only a few times. Its antigen is currently unknown. One entry per CDR3 protein results from TCRdb running MiXCR on the 5' RACE reads. The sample shows 300,000 or so distinct CDR3 sequences, roughly 7% of them seen only once. CDR3 size: 16 residues. From germline, CDR1 is KGHSH and CDR2 LQKENI. Germline trimming cut 1 base from V and 5 bases from J; bases unmatched to any gene: 5. The starting material was PBMCs, obtained roughly 46 days after the first yellow fever vaccination. The chain is built from TRBV18 and TRBJ2-1; 10 bases line up with TRBD1. The TCR sequence derives from a man between 18 and 29 years old who received the YFV17D yellow fever vaccine. CDR3 protein: CASSPRGDRGHNEQFF. CDR3 DNA sequence: TGTGCCAGCTCACCACGGGGAGACAGGGGGCACAATGAGCAGTTCTTC. Complete variable domain (other parts from reference TRBV18 and TRBJ2-1): NAGVMQNPRHLVRRRGQEARLRCSPMKGHSHVYWYRQLPEEGLKFMVYLQKENIIDESGMPKERFSAEFPKEGPSILRIQQVVRGDSAAYFCASSPRGDRGHNEQFFGPGTRLTVL.